These 18 T cell receptor beta chains were sequenced from one sample in a study of CD8 T cell repertoires and HIV-1 epitope variants. Method: immunoSEQ multiplex PCR; TCRdb's copy keeps in-frame clones and lacks some. The sample has some 4,600 clones; 55% to 75% are singletons. Their antigens remain unidentified. The sequencing sample was made of cultured CD8+ T cells derived from PBMCs. The receptors come from a male donor with HIV.

The V and J genes are TRBV5-6 and TRBJ2-3; 15 positions agree with TRBD2. Germline lookup yields CDR1 SGHDT and CDR2 YYEEEE. V was clipped by 3 bases and J by 4 bases; unmatched bases: 6. The CDR3 runs to 17 residues. The CDR3 coding sequence is TGTGCCAGCAGCTCGGAAGGACTAGCGGGAGGGCCAGATACGCAGTATTTT. Translated: CASSSEGLAGGPDTQYF.

This clone was observed a handful of times. This chain links TRBV5-6 with TRBJ2-7; D not resolved. V shed 0 bases and J shed 6 bases, with 7 bases lying between them. The CDR3 sequence is 12 residues long. Germline-derived CDR1 and CDR2 are SGHDT and YYEEEE. The CDR3 spells CASSLALAEQYF. The CDR3 DNA reads TGTGCCAGCAGCTTGGCGCTTGCCGAGCAGTACTTC.

This clone occurred a few times. The chain couples TRBV6-5 to TRBJ1-2; D gene uncertain. Per the germline V gene, CDR1 is MNHEY and CDR2 is SVGAGI. V lost 1 base, J lost 7 bases, and 13 bases lay in between. The CDR3 covers 14 residues. The CDR3, as DNA: TGTGCCAGCAGTTACTTCCAGGATCGGGGTGGCTACACCTTC. Protein product: CASSYFQDRGGYTF.

The rearrangement joins TRBV2 to TRBJ1-2, with 8 positions matching TRBD1. Germline lookup yields CDR1 SNHLY and CDR2 FYNNEI. The CDR3 consists of 14 residues. V dropped 3 bases and J dropped 4; count of bases not matched to a gene: 4. CDR3 residues: CASSDQGTGYGYTF. CDR3 DNA: TGTGCCAGCAGTGATCAAGGGACAGGCTATGGCTACACCTTC.

The chain carries TRBV4-1 and TRBJ1-5, with D unclear. The CDR3 loop spans 15 amino acids. Trimming removed 0 bases from V and 4 bases from J, with 10 bases in between. CDR1 is MGHRA, CDR2 YSYEKL, per germline. The CDR3 loop is CASSQEYGLNQPQHF. The CDR3 nucleotides are TGCGCCAGCAGCCAAGAATACGGCCTTAATCAGCCCCAGCATTTT.

CDR3 coding DNA: TGTGCCAGCAGCTTAGAACCCGGAAACACCATATATTTT. It yields the protein CASSLEPGNTIYF. The J gene is TRBJ1-3, the V gene TRBV11-3; D call uncertain. CDR3 length: 13 residues. Deletions cut 0 bases from V and 4 bases from J, with 4 bases between. Germline V CDR1 and CDR2: SGHNT, YENEEA.

The chain carries TRBV29-1 and TRBJ2-1; 9 nucleotides align to TRBD1. The germline V gene encodes CDR1 SQVTM and CDR2 ANQGSEA. The junction had 11 bases not matched to a gene; V was cut back by 2 bases and J by 6 bases. This CDR3 region has 16 residues. CDR3 nucleotide sequence: TGCAGCGTTGAATGGTATTGGACAGGGGAGTCCAATGAGCAGTTCTTC. Its protein product is CSVEWYWTGESNEQFF.

The CDR3 here is CASSDRTEDTIYF. CDR3 nucleotides: TGTGCCAGCAGCGATCGGACAGAGGACACCATATATTTT. The chain is built from TRBV11-3 and TRBJ1-3; TRBD1 is a possible D gene (6 bases). Germline V gene data show CDR1 as SGHNT and CDR2 as YENEEA. Trimming took 5 bases from V and 8 from J, leaving 13 bases between them. CDR3 length: 13 amino acids.

The chain uses TRBV6-5 and TRBJ1-2; 9 bases are shared with TRBD1. V gave up 8 bases and J gave up 5 bases; unmatched junction bases: 9. Looked up from germline, CDR1 is MNHEY and CDR2 is SVGAGI. The CDR3 is 14 amino acids. CDR3 sequence: CASGRTGEGYGYTF. The CDR3, as DNA: TGTGCCAGCGGGCGGACAGGGGAAGGGTATGGCTACACCTTC.

The rearrangement joins TRBV14 to TRBJ2-7; D is ambiguous. In germline, CDR1 is SGHDN, CDR2 FVKESK. V was clipped by 0 bases and J by 2 bases, with 11 bases between them. The CDR3 covers 15 residues. CDR3 sequence: CASSQEDPPTYEQYF. The CDR3 DNA sequence: TGTGCCAGCAGCCAAGAAGACCCTCCTACCTACGAGCAGTACTTC.

This clone has a handful of counts. The chain couples TRBV2 to TRBJ1-5; D not resolved. V lost 2 bases and J 2 bases, leaving 10 bases between the germline ends. The CDR3 loop spans 15 amino acids. CDR1 is SNHLY, CDR2 FYNNEI, per germline. The CDR3 nucleotides are TGTGCCAGCAGTGAAAACGGGGTGGGCAATCAGCCCCAGCATTTT. Protein sequence: CASSENGVGNQPQHF.

Remarks on this clone: A read error may produce the germline difference seen at one junction end. The chain uses TRBV30 and TRBJ1-4; 10 bases are shared with TRBD1. Germline assignment: CDR1 GTSNPN and CDR2 SVGIG (reference sequence). The CDR3 is 17 amino acids. The CDR3 region is CAWSVRDRGHTSEKLFF. The CDR3 nucleotides are TGTGCCTGGAGTGTTCGGGACAGGGGCCATACTAGTGAAAAACTGTTTTTT.

The genes are TRBV27 and TRBJ2-1, with D maybe TRBD2 (5 bases). The CDR3 runs to 18 residues. Trimming stripped 4 bases from V and 7 bases from J, with 26 bases between. CDR1 and CDR2 from the germline V gene are MNHEY and SMNVEV (reference sequence). CDR3 DNA sequence: TGTGCCAGCAGTTACTTATATACGAAAAAAGGACTTGGAAATGAGCAGTTCTTC. As protein: CASSYLYTKKGLGNEQFF.

This clone was found a few times. The chain combines TRBV5-1 with TRBJ2-7; no reliable D call. The CDR3 is made up of 12 amino acids. V lost 3 bases, J lost 3 bases, and 7 bases lay in between. CDR1 is SGHRS, CDR2 YFSETQ, per germline. The CDR3, as DNA: TGCGCCAGCAGCTCCTTTAACTACGAGCAGTACTTC. Protein product: CASSSFNYEQYF.

This clone was seen more than once but under ten times. V usage is TRBV6-5 and J usage is TRBJ1-3; D is undetermined. The CDR3 consists of 15 residues. Germline V gives CDR1 MNHEY, CDR2 SVGAGI. The V end lost 0 bases, the J end lost 0 bases, and 6 bases lay between the germline ends. The chain's CDR3 is CASSYSLSSGNTIYF. Written as DNA, the CDR3 is TGTGCCAGCAGTTACTCTTTATCCTCTGGAAACACCATATATTTT.

The chain is built from TRBV7-9 and TRBJ1-1, with D maybe TRBD1 (5 bases). CDR1 and CDR2 from the germline V gene are SEHNR and FQNEAQ (reference sequence). V lost 8 bases to trimming and J lost 2 bases, with 9 bases between them. The CDR3 consists of 12 residues. The CDR3 protein is CASGGSNTEAFF. In nucleotides, the CDR3 is TGTGCCAGCGGGGGGTCTAACACTGAAGCTTTCTTT. The full variable domain, its missing parts supplied by reference TRBV7-9 and TRBJ1-1, is DTGVSQNPRHKITKRGQNVTFRCDPISEHNRLYWYRQTLGQGPEFLTYFQNEAQLEKSRLLSDRFSAERPKGSFSTLEIQRTEQGDSAMYLCASGGSNTEAFFGQGTRLTVV.

The DNA for the CDR3 is TGCGCCAGCAGCCAAGATAGGACAGGGATGAACACTGAAGCTTTCTTT. Residues: CASSQDRTGMNTEAFF. V gene TRBV4-1 combines with J gene TRBJ1-1; 8 positions agree with TRBD1. The CDR3 is 16 residues long. Germline CDR1 and CDR2: MGHRA and YSYEKL. V lost 0 bases, J lost 0 bases, and 3 bases stayed unmatched.

In this sample, this clone turned up a few times. V and J are TRBV27 and TRBJ1-1; no clear D gene. Trimming left V 3 bases short and J 1 base short, with 15 bases between. The CDR3 consists of 16 residues. The germline V gene has CDR1 MNHEY and CDR2 SMNVEV (reference sequence). Here the CDR3 reads CASSLSAGGGNTEAFF. The CDR3 DNA sequence: TGTGCCAGCAGTTTGTCAGCCGGTGGAGGGAACACTGAAGCTTTCTTT.